This TCR beta chain was observed in a study of OX40 agonist ivuxolimab in advanced cancers. Repertoires were generated with immunoSEQ multiplex PCR, while TCRdb's copy carries only in-frame clones and drops some. The sample shows 15,000 to 20,000 clones, around 88% of them seen only once. The V gene lost 0 bases and the J gene lost 4 bases, with 7 bases spanning the gap. This CDR3 region has 13 residues. Germline-derived CDR1 and CDR2 are MNHNS and SASEGT. The sequenced sample was CD4+ or CD8+ T cells sorted from blood, obtained in a trial of the OX40 agonist ivuxolimab. The V gene is TRBV6-1, the J gene TRBJ2-7, with unresolved D. The TCR comes from an adult with an advanced solid tumor such as melanoma, head and neck, liver or kidney cancer. The CDR3 protein is CASSEAKSYEQYF. DNA for the CDR3: TGTGCCAGCAGTGAAGCAAAGTCGTACGAGCAGTACTTC.